A single sample gave rise to the 20 T cell receptor beta chains below, sequenced in a study of blood T cell repertoires in COVID-19. Assay used: immunoSEQ multiplex PCR; TCRdb lists only in-frame clones, some missing. The table includes 300,000 or so clones, 90% to 95% detected once. The sample consisted of peripheral blood. All receptors come from a woman aged 25 to 39 with COVID-19, enrolled during active disease.

This chain links TRBV27 with TRBJ1-1; 8 bases fit TRBD1. CDR1 MNHEY and CDR2 SMNVEV come from the germline V gene (reference sequence). Trimming took 6 bases from V and 4 from J; bases not matched to a gene: 7. The CDR3 runs 14 residues. For the CDR3, the DNA is TGTGCCAGCAGGTTGACAGGGGTGAGCACTGAAGCTTTCTTT. It encodes CASRLTGVSTEAFF.

This clone has only a few counts. The chain employs TRBV5-6 and TRBJ2-5, with 7 bases lining up with TRBD1. The germline CDR1 and CDR2 sequences are SGHDT and YYEEEE. The V and J ends lost 5 bases and 3 bases, in that order; junction bases with no gene match: 10. This CDR3 region has 15 residues. This CDR3 is CASRWDSGPKETQYF. CDR3 coding DNA: TGTGCCAGCAGATGGGACAGCGGTCCAAAAGAGACCCAGTACTTC.

The CDR3 region has the DNA TGTGCCAGCTCACAGGGGATTAGCACCGGGGAGCTGTTTTTT. Its protein product is CASSQGISTGELFF. This rearrangement joins TRBV18 to TRBJ2-2; a weak D match, TRBD1 (5 bases). The length of the CDR3 is 14 residues. V was cut by 4 bases and J by 4 bases, with 10 bases left in between. The germline CDR1 and CDR2 sequences are KGHSH and LQKENI.

This CDR3 reads CAWSQMGALNGYTF. Written as DNA, the CDR3 is TGTGCCTGGAGTCAGATGGGGGCGCTTAATGGCTACACCTTC. V gene TRBV30 combines with J gene TRBJ1-2, with a tentative D call TRBD1 (6 bases). CDR1 is GTSNPN and CDR2 is SVGIG in the germline V gene (reference sequence). V lost 2 bases and J lost 6, with 16 bases in between. The CDR3 sequence is 14 residues long.

In nucleotides, the CDR3 is TGTGCCAGCAGTGTCCTGATGGACACCTCCTACAATGAGCAGTTCTTC. The encoded protein is CASSVLMDTSYNEQFF. This chain links TRBV6-1 with TRBJ2-1; TRBD1 is a possible D gene (5 bases). Looked up from germline, CDR1 is MNHNS and CDR2 is SASEGT. This CDR3 spans 16 amino acids. The V end lost 4 bases, the J end lost 0 bases, and 13 bases lay between the germline ends.

This chain connects TRBV30 to TRBJ1-1, with TRBD1 matching 9 bases. Unmatched junction bases numbered 4, after V lost 2 bases and J lost 0 bases. This CDR3 comprises 15 residues. Germline V gives CDR1 GTSNPN, CDR2 SVGIG (reference sequence). The CDR3 DNA is TGTGCCTGGAGTTTGGGACAGGGATTGAACACTGAAGCTTTCTTT. This gives the protein CAWSLGQGLNTEAFF.

The gene calls are TRBV9 and TRBJ1-4, with 9 bases aligning to TRBD1. V shed 3 bases, J shed 10 bases, and the junction held 7 bases outside the gene matches. This CDR3 contains 14 residues. Germline CDR1 SGDLS, CDR2 YYNGEE. In nucleotides, the CDR3 is TGTGCCAGCAGCGCCTGGGACAGGGACGGAAAACTGTTTTTT. The encoded protein is CASSAWDRDGKLFF.

V usage is TRBV28 and J usage is TRBJ1-5; TRBD1 might be the D (5 bases). The CDR3 is 13 residues long. The V end was cut by 3 bases, the J end by 6 bases, with 9 bases between. CDR1 and CDR2 (germline): MDHEN, SYDVKM. CDR3 amino acids: CASSFQGRQPQHF. Here the CDR3 DNA reads TGTGCCAGCAGTTTTCAGGGCCGTCAGCCCCAGCATTTT.

The chain links TRBV7-2 to TRBJ1-3; the match to TRBD1 covers 8 bases. The J segment lost 3 bases and the V segment lost 2 bases, leaving 6 bases of the junction unmatched. The germline V gene encodes CDR1 SGHTA and CDR2 FQGNSA. The CDR3 extends over 16 amino acids. The CDR3 coding sequence is TGTGCCAGCAGCTTAACTCAGGGGGCGGGTGGAAACACCATATATTTT. Protein: CASSLTQGAGGNTIYF. Together with reference TRBV7-2 and TRBJ1-3, the CDR3 gives the full variable domain: GAGVSQSPSNKVTEKGKDVELRCDPISGHTALYWYRQSLGQGLEFLIYFQGNSAPDKSGLPSDRFSAERTGGSVSTLTIQRTQQEDSAVYLCASSLTQGAGGNTIYFGEGSWLTVV.

The genes are TRBV27 and TRBJ1-1; D call uncertain. In germline, CDR1 is MNHEY, CDR2 SMNVEV (reference sequence). The CDR3 consists of 14 residues. Trimming removed 6 bases from V and 0 bases from J, with 11 bases in between. The CDR3 region is CASRTGEMNTEAFF. CDR3 nucleotides: TGTGCCAGCAGAACTGGAGAGATGAACACTGAAGCTTTCTTT.

The CDR3 sequence: CASSLGTRPYEQYF. CDR3 DNA sequence: TGTGCCAGCAGCCTGGGCACTAGACCCTACGAGCAGTACTTC. The gene calls are TRBV27 and TRBJ2-7; D may be TRBD2 (5 bases). Trimming removed 6 bases at V and 2 bases at J, with 14 bases between. Germline CDR1 MNHEY, CDR2 SMNVEV (reference sequence). The CDR3 contains 14 residues.

The V and J genes are TRBV28 and TRBJ2-1; D perhaps matches TRBD2 (5 bases). With 3 bases removed from V and 9 bases from J, the gap between germline ends came to 18 bases. The germline gives CDR1 MDHEN, CDR2 SYDVKM. This CDR3 contains 15 residues. This CDR3 is CASSFLRGRMGEQFF. Here the CDR3 DNA reads TGTGCCAGCAGTTTTTTGAGAGGGAGAATGGGTGAGCAGTTCTTC. The full variable domain, rest sourced from reference TRBV28 and TRBJ2-1, is DVKVTQSSRYLVKRTGEKVFLECVQDMDHENMFWYRQDPGLGLRLIYFSYDVKMKEKGDIPEGYSVSREKKERFSLILESASTNQTSMYLCASSFLRGRMGEQFFGPGTRLTVL.

This sequence joins TRBV11-2 and TRBJ1-6; D remains ambiguous. Trimming removed 2 bases from V and 7 bases from J, with 3 bases in between. The CDR3 is 12 amino acids. Germline V gene data show CDR1 as SGHAT and CDR2 as FQNNGV. This CDR3 reads CASSLPNSPLHF. CDR3 nucleotides: TGTGCCAGCAGCTTACCGAATTCACCCCTCCACTTT.

J is TRBJ1-1 and V is TRBV6-5; TRBD1 matches 11 bases. After removal of 4 bases from V and 11 bases from J, the junction contained 6 bases not matched to a gene. The CDR3 length is 13 residues. Germline CDR1 MNHEY, CDR2 SVGAGI. In DNA form, the CDR3 reads TGTGCCAGCAGTTTAGGACAGGGGGCGACGGCTTTCTTT. Encoded protein: CASSLGQGATAFF.

The chain links TRBV5-1 to TRBJ1-3; TRBD1 matches at 7 bases. Trimming at V came to 2 bases and at J to 4 bases, leaving 3 bases not matched to a gene. The CDR3 loop spans 14 amino acids. In germline, CDR1 is SGHRS, CDR2 YFSETQ. This CDR3 is CASSFGTEGNTIYF. CDR3 coding DNA: TGCGCCAGCAGCTTCGGGACAGAAGGAAACACCATATATTTT.

The chain employs TRBV10-3 and TRBJ1-2, with a tentative D call TRBD1 (5 bases). The length of the CDR3 is 14 residues. The V end lost 4 bases, the J end lost 4 bases, and 13 bases lay between the germline ends. Germline V gene data show CDR1 as ENHRY and CDR2 as SYGVKD. CDR3 bases: TGTGCCATCAGTGGTGTCACAGGCCGCTATGGCTACACCTTC. It is translated as CAISGVTGRYGYTF.

The chain is built from TRBV4-1 and TRBJ2-3; tentative D call: TRBD1 (5 bases). Germline loops: CDR1 MGHRA, CDR2 YSYEKL. This CDR3 has 15 amino acids. Trimming removed 5 bases from V and 2 bases from J, with 14 bases in between. The CDR3 sequence is CASSARQSPTDTQYF. In DNA, the CDR3 is TGCGCCAGCAGCGCACGACAGAGTCCCACAGATACGCAGTATTTT.

V is TRBV30 and J is TRBJ2-6; D might be TRBD2 (7 bases). Germline CDR1 is GTSNPN and CDR2 is SVGIG (reference sequence). With 5 bases removed from V and 5 bases from J, the gap between germline ends came to 16 bases. The CDR3 spans 15 residues. The CDR3 coding sequence is TGTGCCTGGGGAGTCGGGGGGCTGAGGGCCAACGTCCTGACTTTC. It specifies CAWGVGGLRANVLTF.

The chain is built from TRBV30 and TRBJ2-7; 8 nucleotides align to TRBD2. The germline CDR1 and CDR2 sequences are GTSNPN and SVGIG (reference sequence). After removal of 0 bases from V and 6 bases from J, the junction contained 13 bases not matched to a gene. The CDR3 is made up of 16 amino acids. This CDR3 is CAWSVFTSGTRGEQYF. DNA for the CDR3: TGTGCCTGGAGTGTATTCACTAGCGGAACACGCGGCGAGCAGTACTTC.

This chain joins TRBV7-2 and TRBJ1-1, with TRBD1 matching 11 bases. Trimming removed 5 bases from V and 6 bases from J; junction bases left unmatched: 2. The CDR3 consists of 13 residues. Germline V gives CDR1 SGHTA, CDR2 FQGNSA. CDR3 loop: CASSRGQGAEAFF. The CDR3 bases are TGTGCCAGCAGCAGGGGACAGGGGGCTGAAGCTTTCTTT. The full variable domain, its missing parts supplied by reference TRBV7-2 and TRBJ1-1, is GAGVSQSPSNKVTEKGKDVELRCDPISGHTALYWYRQSLGQGLEFLIYFQGNSAPDKSGLPSDRFSAERTGGSVSTLTIQRTQQEDSAVYLCASSRGQGAEAFFGQGTRLTVV.